This is a list of T cell receptor beta chains from one sample in a study of Graves' ophthalmopathy and Graves' hyperthyroidism. From the multiplex PCR reads, TCRdb called clonotypes with MiXCR, one entry per CDR3 protein. Of over a million distinct CDR3 sequences in the sample, less than 45% are singletons; the top ten hold 8.5% to 14%. Material: peripheral blood or thyroid tissue (not recorded which). All receptors derive from an adult man with Graves' hyperthyroidism. Each CDR3 is given with its conserved first and last residue. A D gene is named only where the DNA matches it firmly. Expanded clones get a size class; other rows say once, few or many, or leave the size out.

D gene: TRBD1; V gene: TRBV7-8; J gene: TRBJ2-7; clone size: few; CDR3 DNA: TGTGCCAGCAGCTTAACACGGTTTCGATCGGGACAGACCAACTACGAGCAGTACTTC; CDR3 protein: CASSLTRFRSGQTNYEQYF
D gene: NA; V gene: TRBV6-5; J gene: TRBJ1-5; clone size: NA; CDR3 DNA: TGTGTCAGCAGTGAACAGCATAGCAATCAGCCCCAGCATTTT; CDR3 protein: CVSSEQHSNQPQHF
D gene: TRBD1; V gene: TRBV29-1; J gene: TRBJ2-2; clone size: many; CDR3 DNA: TGCAGCGCCGAAACCCAGGGGGCCTCGGTCACCGGGGAGCTGTTTTTT; CDR3 protein: CSAETQGASVTGELFF
D gene: TRBD1; V gene: TRBV7-2; J gene: TRBJ2-5; clone size: few; CDR3 DNA: TGTGCCAGCAGTTTCGGCGGCAGGGGGCAGACCCAGTACTTC; CDR3 protein: CASSFGGRGQTQYF
D gene: NA; V gene: TRBV24-1; J gene: TRBJ2-5; clone size: NA; CDR3 DNA: TGTGCCACCAGTGATTCCAGACTAGGCCAAGAGACCCAGTACTTC; CDR3 protein: CATSDSRLGQETQYF
D gene: NA; V gene: TRBV10-2; J gene: TRBJ1-1; clone size: NA; CDR3 DNA: TGCGCCAGCCTCGGGGTGAACACTGAAGCTTTCTTT; CDR3 protein: CASLGVNTEAFF
D gene: TRBD2; V gene: TRBV29-1; J gene: TRBJ2-7; clone size: once; CDR3 DNA: TGCAGCCGAGCGGGGGGGCTCTACGAGCAGTACTTC; CDR3 protein: CSRAGGLYEQYF
D gene: TRBD1; V gene: TRBV2; J gene: TRBJ1-2; clone size: many; CDR3 DNA: TGTGCCAGCAGTGCGTCGGGACAGGGGCTCTATGGCTACACCTTC; CDR3 protein: CASSASGQGLYGYTF
D gene: NA; V gene: TRBV5-4; J gene: TRBJ2-5; clone size: few; CDR3 DNA: TGTGCCAGCAGGCCGGGGTCTAGCGATGAGACCCAGTACTTC; CDR3 protein: CASRPGSSDETQYF
D gene: NA; V gene: TRBV6-5; J gene: TRBJ2-7; clone size: many; CDR3 DNA: TGTGCCAGCATGCCGGGGGGCCTACCCTACGAGCAGTACTTC; CDR3 protein: CASMPGGLPYEQYF
D gene: NA; V gene: TRBV7-8; J gene: TRBJ2-7; clone size: few; CDR3 DNA: TGTGCCAGCAGCCCCGTACAGGGATTGGGCTCCCACTACGAGCAGTACTTC; CDR3 protein: CASSPVQGLGSHYEQYF
D gene: TRBD1; V gene: TRBV7-8; J gene: TRBJ1-5; clone size: NA; CDR3 DNA: TGTGCCAGCAGCCAGGGACAGGGGGAAGGTCAGCCCCAGCATTTT; CDR3 protein: CASSQGQGEGQPQHF
D gene: TRBD1; V gene: TRBV29-1; J gene: TRBJ1-2; clone size: NA; CDR3 DNA: TGCAGCGTGCCGGGACAGGATGGCTACACCTTC; CDR3 protein: CSVPGQDGYTF
D gene: TRBD1; V gene: TRBV15; J gene: TRBJ2-7; clone size: many; CDR3 DNA: TGTGCCACCAGCGGGGACAGGGGGGTCGACGAGCAGTACTTC; CDR3 protein: CATSGDRGVDEQYF
D gene: NA; V gene: TRBV10-2; J gene: TRBJ1-2; clone size: once; CDR3 DNA: TGCGCCAGCAGTGAGTCTGACAGCTGGGGTGGCTACACCTTC; CDR3 protein: CASSESDSWGGYTF
D gene: NA; V gene: TRBV24-1; J gene: TRBJ2-5; clone size: many; CDR3 DNA: TGTGCCACCAGTGACCATGACGGCGGGGAGACCCAGTACTTC; CDR3 protein: CATSDHDGGETQYF